This TCR beta chain was sequenced for a study of cytomegalovirus exposure and HLA in healthy donors. The PCR ran on 60 Vbeta and 13 Jbeta primers. TCRdb keeps only in-frame clones here, not all; method: immunoSEQ multiplex PCR. Of roughly 140,000 clones listed, 65% to 85% are singletons. On this clone itself: Its antigen is as yet unknown.

From germline, CDR1 is SGDLS and CDR2 YYNGEE. This CDR3 contains 18 residues. V shed 1 base, J shed 1 base, and the junction held 6 bases outside the gene matches. The study's findings and limits: TCR beta chain V- and J-gene trimming was linked, in a later analysis, to a missense variant in DCLRE1C. Whilst most TCR sequences proved rare, a subset of public TCRs occurred across many donors. Reportedly, fewer N-insertions than the approximately 600-donor mean appeared in an Asian-associated ancestry cluster in a later analysis. Within an earlier analysis, most TCR beta V segments proved productive either about 87% or about 30% of the time.

The rearrangement uses TRBV9 and TRBJ2-3; 13 nucleotides align to TRBD2. The material sequenced was PBMCs. This TCR came from a male donor in good health and CMV-seronegative. The CDR3, as DNA: TGTGCCAGCAGCGTACCCGGCGGACTAGCGGGGGGCACAGATACGCAGTATTTT. This sequence encodes CASSVPGGLAGGTDTQYF.